Listed below are T cell receptor beta chains from one sample, sequenced in a study of cytomegalovirus exposure and HLA in healthy donors. Measured with immunoSEQ multiplex PCR; TCRdb has only the in-frame clones, and not every one. The repertoire holds around 210,000 clones, around 85% seen once, with about 1.7% in the top ten. The sample comprised PBMCs. These receptor sequences come from a man in his fifties in good health and CMV-seronegative. CDR3s include the opening cysteine and the closing phenylalanine or tryptophan. A D gene is named only where the DNA matches it firmly. Expanded clones are given a class, and other clones once, few, many or no size at all.

len	j_gene	abundance	v_gene	d_gene	CDR3nt	CDR3aa
12	TRBJ2-3	.	TRBV6-1	.	TGTGCCAGCAGTCAGAAGGGGGAGGGTAGGTATTTT	CASSQKGEGRYF
16	TRBJ2-7	.	TRBV5-5	TRBD1	TGTGCCAGCAGCCCCCTGGGACAGGGGGCAATCTACGAGCAGTACTTC	CASSPLGQGAIYEQYF
15	TRBJ1-2	once	TRBV9	TRBD1	TGTGCCAGCAGTGTAGAGGGGGCCCCCCAGGGTGGCTACACCTTC	CASSVEGAPQGGYTF
14	TRBJ2-1	.	TRBV6-4	TRBD2	TGTGCCAGCAGTGTCCTAAGCGGGAGAGGTGAGCAGTTCTTC	CASSVLSGRGEQFF
13	TRBJ2-1	.	TRBV29-1	TRBD1	TGCAGCTACGGGACAGTCGAGTACAATGAGCAGTTCTTC	CSYGTVEYNEQFF
14	TRBJ2-3	.	TRBV10-3	TRBD2	TGTGCCATCAGTGGAGCGGGAGTAACAGATACGCAGTATTTT	CAISGAGVTDTQYF
16	TRBJ1-5	.	TRBV9	TRBD1	TGTGCCAGCAGCCCCGGGACAGGGCTGGGCAATCAGCCCCAGCATTTT	CASSPGTGLGNQPQHF
16	TRBJ2-1	once	TRBV7-9	TRBD2	TGTGCCAGCAGCTTGACTAGCGGGACGCCCTCCTATGAGCAGTTCTTC	CASSLTSGTPSYEQFF
15	TRBJ2-2	few	TRBV6-5	TRBD1	TGTGCCAGCAGATCTACAGGGGGTTACACCGGGGAGCTGTTTTTT	CASRSTGGYTGELFF
11	TRBJ1-1	.	TRBV29-1	.	TGCAGCGGATCAGGGACTCCTGAAGCTTTCTTT	CSGSGTPEAFF
11	TRBJ2-3	.	TRBV6-6	.	TGTGCCAGTCAGGAACAAGATACGCAGTATTTT	CASQEQDTQYF
14	TRBJ2-1	.	TRBV30	.	TGTGCCTGGAGGACAGGTAGCTCCTACAATGAGCAGTTCTTC	CAWRTGSSYNEQFF
14	TRBJ2-7	few	TRBV7-9	TRBD2	TGTGCCAGCAGCTCCCGGACTAGCGGGTACGAGCAGTACTTC	CASSSRTSGYEQYF
14	TRBJ2-5	.	TRBV9	.	TGTGCCAGCAGCGTCCGCGGAATGGTGGAGACCCAGTACTTC	CASSVRGMVETQYF
16	TRBJ1-2	.	TRBV27	.	TGTGCCAGCAGGTCCTTGAGGTTAACGACGAGCTATGGCTACACCTTC	CASRSLRLTTSYGYTF
14	TRBJ1-1	.	TRBV9	.	TGTGCCAGCAGCGTAGTTGCGGGGTTTGGTGAAGCTTTCTTT	CASSVVAGFGEAFF
14	TRBJ1-2	.	TRBV5-1	TRBD1	TGCGCCAGCAGCTTGTCTGGAGGGGGCAGTGGCTACACCTTC	CASSLSGGGSGYTF
14	TRBJ2-6	few	TRBV6-5	.	TGTGCCAGCAGTCTGAGCTCTGGGGCCAACGTCCTGACTTTC	CASSLSSGANVLTF
16	TRBJ2-5	.	TRBV9	TRBD2	TGTGCCAGCAGCGTAGGGACTAGCGGGAGGGAAAAGACCCAGTACTTC	CASSVGTSGREKTQYF
14	TRBJ1-1	.	TRBV7-3	.	TGTGCCAGCAGCAAAACAGGAATGAACACTGAAGCTTTCTTT	CASSKTGMNTEAFF
14	TRBJ1-4	.	TRBV28	.	TGTGCCAGCACCACAGGGTACTCTTCGGAAAAACTGTTTTTT	CASTTGYSSEKLFF
12	TRBJ2-1	few	TRBV4-1	.	TGCGCCAGCAGCCTGGGAGGAGGAGAGCAGTTCTTC	CASSLGGGEQFF
16	TRBJ2-7	.	TRBV19	TRBD1	TGTGCCAGTAGTATCTCGGGACAGGGATACTCCTACGAGCAGTACTTC	CASSISGQGYSYEQYF
13	TRBJ2-7	few	TRBV27	.	TGTGCCAGCAGTTTAGGGGCCCATTACGAGCAGTACTTC	CASSLGAHYEQYF
14	TRBJ2-7	.	TRBV5-4	TRBD2	TGTGCCAGCAGCTCCGGGAGGTCTCCCTACGAGCAGTACTTC	CASSSGRSPYEQYF
13	TRBJ2-6	.	TRBV30	.	TGTGCCTGGACCCGGGCTGGGGCCAACGTCCTGACTTTC	CAWTRAGANVLTF
15	TRBJ1-1	.	TRBV7-9	TRBD1	TGTGCCAGCAGCTTACCCCAGGGGGGGAACACTGAAGCTTTCTTT	CASSLPQGGNTEAFF
14	TRBJ1-3	few	TRBV11-1	TRBD1	TGTGCCAGCAGCGAGGGACAGCCTAAGGACACCATATATTTT	CASSEGQPKDTIYF
14	TRBJ1-4	.	TRBV28	.	TGTGCCAGCAGTTTACTCCTCGGGACAGAAAAACTGTTTTTT	CASSLLLGTEKLFF
14	TRBJ2-7	once	TRBV2	.	TGTGCCAGCAGAGAACAGGTTACTCCGGCCGAGCAGTACTTC	CASREQVTPAEQYF
14	TRBJ2-1	few	TRBV6-5	.	TGTGCCAGCAGCCCTGGAGGGAACTACAATGAGCAGTTCTTC	CASSPGGNYNEQFF
14	TRBJ2-7	.	TRBV7-9	TRBD1	TGTGCCAGCAGCTTGGGGCAGGGGGTAAACGAGCAGTACTTC	CASSLGQGVNEQYF
14	TRBJ2-5	.	TRBV18	TRBD1	TGTGCCAGCTCACGATGGACAGGGCAAGAGACCCAGTACTTC	CASSRWTGQETQYF
18	TRBJ2-3	few	TRBV5-1	TRBD2	TGCGCCAGCAGCGGGACTAGCGGGGGGCAAGAGCGCACAGATACGCAGTATTTT	CASSGTSGGQERTDTQYF
16	TRBJ2-7	once	TRBV7-8	TRBD2	TGTGCCAGCAGCTTAGAACCCTCTAGCGGATTCTACGAGCAGTACTTC	CASSLEPSSGFYEQYF
12	TRBJ2-5	.	TRBV5-6	.	TGTGCCAGCAGCTTCCCGGGGGAGACCCAGTACTTC	CASSFPGETQYF
15	TRBJ2-2	.	TRBV6-5	TRBD2	TGTGCCAGCAGTGGATATAGCGGGGGGACCGGGGAGCTGTTTTTT	CASSGYSGGTGELFF
17	TRBJ1-1	.	TRBV7-8	.	TGTGCCAGCAGCTTAAGGGGGGCGGGGGATAGGAACACTGAAGCTTTCTTT	CASSLRGAGDRNTEAFF
17	TRBJ2-1	.	TRBV7-9	.	TGTGCCAGCAGCTTACCTCTAAGGCAGGGGCCCTACAATGAGCAGTTCTTC	CASSLPLRQGPYNEQFF
15	TRBJ2-1	once	TRBV5-6	.	TGTGCCAGCAGCTTGGGCCGTCTACTTTACAATGAGCAGTTCTTC	CASSLGRLLYNEQFF
13	TRBJ1-1	.	TRBV28	.	TGTGCCAGCAGTTATCCGGGTGTAGCTGAAGCTTTCTTT	CASSYPGVAEAFF
13	TRBJ1-1	few	TRBV5-4	.	TGTGCCAGCAGCCGGGACTCAAAAACTGAAGCTTTCTTT	CASSRDSKTEAFF
17	TRBJ2-7	.	TRBV19	.	TGTGCCAGTAGTATGCCCTCCCGGGACTTGAAGTCCTACGAGCAGTACTTC	CASSMPSRDLKSYEQYF
12	TRBJ2-1	.	TRBV9	.	TGTGCCAGCGGGAGGGGGGTTATAGAGCAGTTCTTC	CASGRGVIEQFF
14	TRBJ2-2	.	TRBV27	TRBD2	TGTGCCAGTGGTAGCGGGACAAACACCGGGGAGCTGTTTTTT	CASGSGTNTGELFF
14	TRBJ2-4	.	TRBV6-5	TRBD1	TGTGCCAGCAGTTTTGACAGGGTCTCTCACATTCAGTACTTC	CASSFDRVSHIQYF
17	TRBJ2-6	.	TRBV4-1	.	TGCGCCAGCAGCCAAGGAGTAGGGAGCACTGGGGCCAACGTCCTGACTTTC	CASSQGVGSTGANVLTF
16	TRBJ1-2	.	TRBV28	TRBD1	TGTGCCAGCTTTAGGGCGACAGGGGGCCCCGTCTATGGCTACACCTTC	CASFRATGGPVYGYTF
16	TRBJ2-1	.	TRBV7-2	TRBD2	TGTGCCAGCAGCACCGCAGGACTAGCGGGGTACAATGAGCAGTTCTTC	CASSTAGLAGYNEQFF
18	TRBJ2-4	.	TRBV4-1	TRBD2	TGCGCCAGCAGCCAAGTACTCGGGCCGGGAGGTGTCAAAAACATTCAGTACTTC	CASSQVLGPGGVKNIQYF
18	TRBJ2-7	.	TRBV5-1	TRBD2	TGCGCCAGCAGCTTGGAGGGTAGCGGGAGGGCGAAGGCCTACGAGCAGTACTTC	CASSLEGSGRAKAYEQYF
18	TRBJ2-2	.	TRBV28	TRBD2	TGTGCCAGCACCTGGACTAGCGGGAGGGCCTTGAACACCGGGGAGCTGTTTTTT	CASTWTSGRALNTGELFF
15	TRBJ1-5	once	TRBV6-5	.	TGTGCCAGCACCCCCGTGGGGGGGGGCAATCAGCCCCAGCATTTT	CASTPVGGGNQPQHF
14	TRBJ1-2	.	TRBV28	.	TGTGCCAGCAGTCGAACAGGGACTAACTATGGCTACACCTTC	CASSRTGTNYGYTF
13	TRBJ2-4	.	TRBV6-1	.	TGTGCCAGCCGTATACAAGCCAAAAACATTCAGTACTTC	CASRIQAKNIQYF
13	TRBJ2-7	many	TRBV10-3	.	TGTGCCACCTTTGCCGGGGACTCCTACGAGCAGTACTTC	CATFAGDSYEQYF
13	TRBJ2-2	.	TRBV28	.	TGTGCCAGCAGTGAAACAGCGGCCGGGGAGCTGTTTTTT	CASSETAAGELFF
15	TRBJ2-7	.	TRBV9	TRBD1	TGTGCCAGCAGCGCGGGGGACAGGGGGACTTTGGAGCAGTACTTC	CASSAGDRGTLEQYF
14	TRBJ1-5	.	TRBV7-8	.	TGTGCCAGCAGCCAATTAGCCGGGATCACCGATCAGCATTTT	CASSQLAGITDQHF
14	TRBJ1-6	.	TRBV6-5	.	TGTGCCAGCAGTCGCAGCTCCTATAATTCACCCCTCCACTTT	CASSRSSYNSPLHF